The rows below give T cell receptor beta chains drawn from one sample of a study of T cell changes during pregnancy in multiple sclerosis. Measured with immunoSEQ multiplex PCR; TCRdb has only the in-frame clones, and not every one. In the table there are 45,000 to 60,000 clones, 92% of which are singletons. The sample was CD4+ T cells from peripheral blood mononuclear cells, taken in the third trimester of pregnancy. Receptors were obtained from a female donor with multiple sclerosis, enrolled in a pregnancy study. Both conserved end residues are part of each CDR3. D genes are given only for firm matches. Clone size appears in some rows only: once, few, many, or a class for an expanded clone.

v_gene	j_gene	d_gene	abundance	CDR3nt	CDR3aa
TRBV5-6	TRBJ2-7	TRBD2	NA	TGTGCCAGCAGCCGCTGGACTAGCGGCTACTCCTACGAGCAGTACTTC	CASSRWTSGYSYEQYF
TRBV28	TRBJ2-1	TRBD1	once	TGTGCCAGCAGTGCGGACAGGTTCTACAATGAGCAGTTCTTC	CASSADRFYNEQFF
TRBV28	TRBJ1-1	TRBD1	once	TGTGCCAGCAGTCTAACCGGGACAGGGCTTAACACTGAAGCTTTCTTT	CASSLTGTGLNTEAFF
TRBV18	TRBJ1-4	NA	NA	TGTGCCAGCTCACCACGTCGGGGGAGAAAATCAACTAATGAAAAACTGTTTTTT	CASSPRRGRKSTNEKLFF
TRBV6-1	TRBJ2-1	TRBD2	NA	TGTGCCAGCGGGCCTCTAGCGGGAGGCCCCAATGAGCAGTTCTTC	CASGPLAGGPNEQFF
TRBV6-6	TRBJ2-1	NA	NA	TGTGCCAGCAAAAGAAGCGATCCCGGGCAGTTCTTC	CASKRSDPGQFF
TRBV7-8	TRBJ2-2	NA	NA	TGTGCCAGCAGCCCCCAACAGGGATACACCGGGGAGCTGTTTTTT	CASSPQQGYTGELFF
TRBV15	TRBJ1-4	NA	once	TGTGCCACCAGCAGAGGGGCCTTCAGTGAAAAACTGTTTTTT	CATSRGAFSEKLFF
TRBV28	TRBJ1-2	NA	NA	TGTGCCAGTTCCTCCCCGGCAGAGGCGTATGGCTACACCTTC	CASSSPAEAYGYTF
TRBV28	TRBJ1-1	TRBD1	NA	TGTGCCAGCAGTTTAAACAGGGGGGCTTTCTTT	CASSLNRGAFF
TRBV2	TRBJ2-6	NA	once	TGTGCCAGCAGATTGGAACAGGGCTCTGGGGCCAACGTCCTGACTTTC	CASRLEQGSGANVLTF
TRBV7-6	TRBJ2-3	TRBD2	NA	TGTGCCAGCAGCTTAGCTATAGCGGGAGTTGCAGATACGCAGTATTTT	CASSLAIAGVADTQYF
TRBV27	TRBJ1-1	NA	NA	TGTGCCAGCAGTTTTACTGGGCCGAACACTGAAGCTTTCTTT	CASSFTGPNTEAFF
TRBV29-1	TRBJ2-1	NA	NA	TGCAGCGTTGAAAATATAAATGAGCAGTTCTTC	CSVENINEQFF
TRBV2	TRBJ2-5	TRBD2	NA	TGTGCCAGCAGCGCGGGGACTAGCACCCGGACCCAGTACTTC	CASSAGTSTRTQYF
TRBV28	TRBJ2-2	TRBD2	few	TGTGCCAGCAGTTTCATGGGGGGGACCGGGGAGCTGTTTTTT	CASSFMGGTGELFF
TRBV27	TRBJ2-3	TRBD2	NA	TGTGCCAGCAGTGTAATACTAGCGGGCACAGATACGCAGTATTTT	CASSVILAGTDTQYF
TRBV5-4	TRBJ2-5	TRBD2	NA	TGTGCCAGCAGCTCGGACGGAATAGGGACTAGCGGGAGGATACAAGAGACCCAGTACTTC	CASSSDGIGTSGRIQETQYF
TRBV5-1	TRBJ2-2	TRBD1	NA	TGCGCCAGCAGCCCTCGGACAGGGGTCACCGGGGAGCTGTTTTTT	CASSPRTGVTGELFF
TRBV28	TRBJ2-7	TRBD1	NA	TGTGCCAGCAGGGGGACAGGAAACTACGAGCAGTACTTC	CASRGTGNYEQYF
TRBV28	TRBJ2-1	NA	NA	TGTGCCAGCAGTCTACTTACAGGGTACAATGAGCAGTTCTTC	CASSLLTGYNEQFF
TRBV9	TRBJ2-7	TRBD2	NA	TGTGCCAGCAGCGTAGGCGGCGGGAGCAGCGGCTACGAGCAGTACTTC	CASSVGGGSSGYEQYF
TRBV5-5	TRBJ1-2	NA	once	TGTGCCAGCAGCTCGGACCCAAGGGGCGGATTCTATGGCTACACCTTC	CASSSDPRGGFYGYTF
TRBV29-1	TRBJ2-7	NA	NA	TGCAGCGCAACAGGGAGTGGACACTACGAGCAGTACTTC	CSATGSGHYEQYF
TRBV15	TRBJ2-1	TRBD2	NA	TGTGCCACCAGCAGAGAAGCAACTAGCGGTCAAAGGTTCTTC	CATSREATSGQRFF
TRBV7-2	TRBJ2-1	NA	NA	TGTGCCAGCAGCTCCCTTCGTGGGAGCTACAATGAGCAGTTCTTC	CASSSLRGSYNEQFF
TRBV5-6	TRBJ1-4	NA	NA	TGTGCCAGCAGCTTGTTAACAACTAATGAAAAACTGTTTTTT	CASSLLTTNEKLFF
TRBV15	TRBJ2-1	TRBD1	NA	TGTGCCACCAGCACGTCACAGGGGACCTACAATGAGCAGTTCTTC	CATSTSQGTYNEQFF
TRBV21-1	TRBJ2-3	NA	NA	TGTGCCAGCAGCAAACCCCCCAGCGGGAGGGCCCTCGTACAGCAAGCAGATACGCAGTATTTT	CASSKPPSGRALVQQADTQYF
TRBV30	TRBJ1-5	NA	NA	TGTGCCTGGAGTCCTGACAGGTATCAGCCCCAGCATTTT	CAWSPDRYQPQHF
TRBV29-1	TRBJ2-2	TRBD2	NA	TGCAGCGCCTTAACTAGCGGGAGGGCCGCGGGCACCGGGGAGCTGTTTTTT	CSALTSGRAAGTGELFF
TRBV18	TRBJ2-1	TRBD1	NA	TGTGCCAGCTCACCCCCCGACAGGGTTGCGTTCTTC	CASSPPDRVAFF
TRBV6-1	TRBJ2-5	NA	NA	TGTGCCAGCAGTGAGGAGGGGCGCGCCCCAGAGACCCAGTACTTC	CASSEEGRAPETQYF
TRBV28	TRBJ2-5	TRBD2	NA	TGTGCCAGCAGTCCCCTGACGGCGGGAGGACGGGGAGAGACCCAGTACTTC	CASSPLTAGGRGETQYF
TRBV7-2	TRBJ2-3	NA	NA	TGTGCCAGCAGCTTTCTTTATACGCAGTATTTT	CASSFLYTQYF
TRBV29-1	TRBJ1-1	NA	NA	TGCAGCGTTGATAAATTAGGCAGGATGAACACTGAAGCTTTCTTT	CSVDKLGRMNTEAFF
TRBV5-4	TRBJ2-1	NA	once	TGTGCCAGCAGCCGGGGCGGGTTGGCTAGCGTAGCCTACAATGAGCAGTTCTTC	CASSRGGLASVAYNEQFF
TRBV10-3	TRBJ2-1	NA	NA	TGTGCCATCAGTGAACGGAATGAGCAGTTCTTC	CAISERNEQFF
TRBV2	TRBJ2-2	TRBD2	NA	TGTGCCAGCACTAGACTAGCGCCCAACACCGGGGAGCTGTTTTTT	CASTRLAPNTGELFF
TRBV2	TRBJ1-5	NA	NA	TGTGCCAGCAGAGACAGGAGTAATCAGCCCCAGCATTTT	CASRDRSNQPQHF
TRBV5-6	TRBJ2-3	NA	NA	TGTGCCAGCACCCCCGGGGCGGGAACCACAGATACGCAGTATTTT	CASTPGAGTTDTQYF
TRBV2	TRBJ2-1	TRBD2	NA	TGTGCCAGCAGTGAATTCTCTAGCGGAAGCTCCTACAATGAGCAGTTCTTC	CASSEFSSGSSYNEQFF
TRBV14	TRBJ2-1	NA	NA	TGTGCCAGCAGCCAAGATCTTGGAGGGGAGCAGTTCTTC	CASSQDLGGEQFF
TRBV28	TRBJ1-4	TRBD1	NA	TGTGCCAGCAGTTCTCACAGGGGGCTTTCGGGCGACAATGAAAAACTGTTTTTT	CASSSHRGLSGDNEKLFF
TRBV9	TRBJ2-1	TRBD2	NA	TGTGCCAGCAGCGGAGGAACTAGCGGCTCCTACAATGAGCAGTTCTTC	CASSGGTSGSYNEQFF
TRBV4-1	TRBJ1-1	NA	few	TGCGCCAGCAGCCGCGGACAGAGCACTGAAGCTTTCTTT	CASSRGQSTEAFF
TRBV5-1	TRBJ2-3	NA	NA	TGCGCCAGCAGCTTGGTCAGGGGTACATCTAGCACAGATACGCAGTATTTT	CASSLVRGTSSTDTQYF
TRBV5-6	TRBJ2-7	NA	NA	TGTGCCAGCAGCTTGGGCGGTCCCTACGAGCAGTACTTC	CASSLGGPYEQYF
TRBV5-6	TRBJ1-1	TRBD1	NA	TGTGCCAGCAGCTCGACAGGGTCAGGCACTGAAGCTTTCTTT	CASSSTGSGTEAFF
TRBV6-6	TRBJ2-1	TRBD1	NA	TGTGCCAGCAGTTACGGGGACAGCAATGAGCAGTTCTTC	CASSYGDSNEQFF
TRBV19	TRBJ1-2	NA	NA	TGTGCCAGTAGTATATCCGTCGGCTATGGCTACACCTTC	CASSISVGYGYTF
TRBV19	TRBJ2-3	TRBD2	NA	TGTGCCAGTAGTCCAGCATCAGCGGGAGGAACAGATACGCAGTATTTT	CASSPASAGGTDTQYF
TRBV19	TRBJ2-2	NA	NA	TGTGCCAGTAGTATAGCAACGGACAGCCCCACCGGGGAGCTGTTTTTT	CASSIATDSPTGELFF